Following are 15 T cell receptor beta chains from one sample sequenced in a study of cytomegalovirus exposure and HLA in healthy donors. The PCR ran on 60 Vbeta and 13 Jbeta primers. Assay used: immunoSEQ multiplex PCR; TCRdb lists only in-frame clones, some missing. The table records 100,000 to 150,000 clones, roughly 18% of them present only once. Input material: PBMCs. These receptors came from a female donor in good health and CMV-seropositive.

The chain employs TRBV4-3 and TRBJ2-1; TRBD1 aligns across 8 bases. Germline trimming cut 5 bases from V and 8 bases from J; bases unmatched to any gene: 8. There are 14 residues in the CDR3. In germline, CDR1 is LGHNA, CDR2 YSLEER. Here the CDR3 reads CASSVRDRSDEQFF. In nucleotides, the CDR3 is TGCGCCAGCAGCGTCCGGGACAGGTCCGATGAGCAGTTCTTC.

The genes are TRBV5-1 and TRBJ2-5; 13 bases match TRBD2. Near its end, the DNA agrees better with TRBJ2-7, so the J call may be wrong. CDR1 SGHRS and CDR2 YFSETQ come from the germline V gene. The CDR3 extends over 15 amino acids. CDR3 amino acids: CASRVLAGGPYEQYF. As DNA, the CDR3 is TGCGCCAGCAGAGTACTAGCGGGGGGGCCTTACGAGCAGTACTTC.

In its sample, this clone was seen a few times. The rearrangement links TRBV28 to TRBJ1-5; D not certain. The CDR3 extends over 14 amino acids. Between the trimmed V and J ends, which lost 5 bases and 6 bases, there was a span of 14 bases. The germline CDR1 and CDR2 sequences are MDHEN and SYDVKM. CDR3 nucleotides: TGTGCCAGCAGTCCGGCGGGATTTACTCAGCCCCAGCATTTT. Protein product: CASSPAGFTQPQHF. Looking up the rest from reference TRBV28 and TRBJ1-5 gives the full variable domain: DVKVTQSSRYLVKRTGEKVFLECVQDMDHENMFWYRQDPGLGLRLIYFSYDVKMKEKGDIPEGYSVSREKKERFSLILESASTNQTSMYLCASSPAGFTQPQHFGDGTRLSIL.

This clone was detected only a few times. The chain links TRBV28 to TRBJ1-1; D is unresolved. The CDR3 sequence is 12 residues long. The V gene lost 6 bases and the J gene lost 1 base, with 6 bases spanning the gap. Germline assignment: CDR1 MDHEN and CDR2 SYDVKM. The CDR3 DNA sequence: TGTGCCAGCAGACTGCAGAACACTGAAGCTTTCTTT. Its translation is CASRLQNTEAFF.

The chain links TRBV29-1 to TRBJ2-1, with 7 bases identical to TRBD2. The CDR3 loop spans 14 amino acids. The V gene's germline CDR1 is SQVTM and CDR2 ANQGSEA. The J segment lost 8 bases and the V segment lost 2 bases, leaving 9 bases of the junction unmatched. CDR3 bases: TGCAGCGTTGAAAGGACTAGAGGTATCTATGAGCAGTTCTTC. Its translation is CSVERTRGIYEQFF.

The CDR3 loop is CASGPGQGGEQYF. Here the CDR3 DNA reads TGTGCCAGCGGACCGGGACAGGGTGGAGAGCAGTACTTC. The chain joins TRBV25-1 to TRBJ2-7; the match to TRBD1 covers 9 bases. The CDR3 spans 13 residues. Germline trimming cut 8 bases from V and 7 bases from J; bases unmatched to any gene: 9. Germline loops: CDR1 MGHDK, CDR2 SYGVNS.

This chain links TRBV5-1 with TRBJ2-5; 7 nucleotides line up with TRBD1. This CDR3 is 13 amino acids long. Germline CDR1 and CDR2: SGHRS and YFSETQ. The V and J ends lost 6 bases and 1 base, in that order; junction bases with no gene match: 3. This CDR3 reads CASNRGLQETQYF. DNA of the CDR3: TGCGCCAGCAACAGGGGCCTCCAAGAGACCCAGTACTTC.

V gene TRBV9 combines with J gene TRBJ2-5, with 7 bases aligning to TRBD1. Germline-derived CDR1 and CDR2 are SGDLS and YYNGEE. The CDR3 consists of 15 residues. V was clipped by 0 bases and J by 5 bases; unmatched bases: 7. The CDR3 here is CASSVETGRAETQYF. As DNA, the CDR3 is TGTGCCAGCAGCGTAGAGACAGGGAGAGCGGAGACCCAGTACTTC.

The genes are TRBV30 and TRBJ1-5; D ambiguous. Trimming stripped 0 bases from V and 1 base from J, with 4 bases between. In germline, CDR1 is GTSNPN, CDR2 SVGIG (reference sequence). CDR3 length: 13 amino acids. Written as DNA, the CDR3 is TGTGCCTGGAGTGTACAAAGCAATCAGCCCCAGCATTTT. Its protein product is CAWSVQSNQPQHF. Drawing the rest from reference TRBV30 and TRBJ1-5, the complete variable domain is SQTIHQWPATLVQPVGSPLSLECTVEGTSNPNLYWYRQAAGRGLQLLFYSVGIGQISSEVPQNLSASRPQDRQFILSSKKLLLSDSGFYLCAWSVQSNQPQHFGDGTRLSIL.

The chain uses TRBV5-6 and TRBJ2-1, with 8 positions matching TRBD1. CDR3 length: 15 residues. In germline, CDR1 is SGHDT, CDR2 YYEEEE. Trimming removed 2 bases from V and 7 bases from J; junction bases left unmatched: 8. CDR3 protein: CASSFRGPSRNEQFF. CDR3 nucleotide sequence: TGTGCCAGCAGCTTCAGGGGGCCCTCGCGGAATGAGCAGTTCTTC.

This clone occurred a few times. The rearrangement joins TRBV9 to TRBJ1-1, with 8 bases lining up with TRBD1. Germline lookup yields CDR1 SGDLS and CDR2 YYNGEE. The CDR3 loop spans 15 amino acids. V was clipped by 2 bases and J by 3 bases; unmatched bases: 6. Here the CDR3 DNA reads TGTGCCAGCAGCGTCAGGGGGCGCTCGGACACTGAAGCTTTCTTT. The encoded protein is CASSVRGRSDTEAFF.

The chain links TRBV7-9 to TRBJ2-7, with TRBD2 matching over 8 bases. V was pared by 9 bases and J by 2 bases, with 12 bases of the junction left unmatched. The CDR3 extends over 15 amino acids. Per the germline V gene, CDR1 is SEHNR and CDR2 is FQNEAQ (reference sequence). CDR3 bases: TGTGCCAGTGGACTGAGTCTAGCGGGCCCCTACGAGCAGTACTTC. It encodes CASGLSLAGPYEQYF.

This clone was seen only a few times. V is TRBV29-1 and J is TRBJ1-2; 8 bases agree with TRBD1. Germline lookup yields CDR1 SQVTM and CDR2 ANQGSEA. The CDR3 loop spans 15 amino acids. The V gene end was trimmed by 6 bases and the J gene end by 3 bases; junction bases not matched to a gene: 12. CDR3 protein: CSVPSQGVLYYGYTF. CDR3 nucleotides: TGCAGCGTCCCCTCACAGGGGGTATTGTACTATGGCTACACCTTC.

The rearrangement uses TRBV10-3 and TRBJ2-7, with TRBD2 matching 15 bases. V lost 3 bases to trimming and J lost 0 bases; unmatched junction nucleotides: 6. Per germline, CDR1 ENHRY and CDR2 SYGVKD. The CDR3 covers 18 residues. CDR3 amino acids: CAISEQGTSGRYSYEQYF. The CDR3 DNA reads TGTGCCATCAGTGAACAAGGGACTAGCGGGAGGTACTCCTACGAGCAGTACTTC.

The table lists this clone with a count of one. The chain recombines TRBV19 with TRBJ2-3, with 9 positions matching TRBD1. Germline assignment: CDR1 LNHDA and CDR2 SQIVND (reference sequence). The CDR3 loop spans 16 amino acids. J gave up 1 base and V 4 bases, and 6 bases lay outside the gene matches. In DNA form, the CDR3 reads TGTGCCAGTAGTACTATCCGGACAGGGGGCACAGATACGCAGTATTTT. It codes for CASSTIRTGGTDTQYF.